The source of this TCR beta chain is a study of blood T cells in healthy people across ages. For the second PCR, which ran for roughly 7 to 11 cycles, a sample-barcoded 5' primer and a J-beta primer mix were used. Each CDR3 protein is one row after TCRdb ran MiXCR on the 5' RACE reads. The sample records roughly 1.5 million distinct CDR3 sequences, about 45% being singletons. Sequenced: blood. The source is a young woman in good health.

The CDR3: CASSYWTSRETQYF. CDR3 in DNA: TGTGCCAGCAGCTATTGGACTAGCCGGGAGACCCAGTACTTC. The rearrangement joins TRBV12-3 or TRBV12-4 to TRBJ2-5, with TRBD2 identical over 8 bases. The V segment lost 6 bases and the J segment 5 bases; nucleotides outside the gene matches: 8. The CDR3 covers 14 residues.